The 10 T cell receptor beta chains given below trace back to one sample, sequenced in a study of blood T cell repertoires in COVID-19. The data were produced by immunoSEQ multiplex PCR, yet TCRdb's version contains in-frame clones alone and is incomplete. The profile shows about 270,000 clones, approximately 86% of them singletons. Sample: peripheral blood. The receptor source for this set is a middle-aged man with active or convalescent COVID-19.

This clone has more than one count but fewer than ten. This sequence joins TRBV11-2 and TRBJ1-5; TRBD1 agrees at 8 bases. Germline CDR1 reads SGHAT; CDR2 reads FQNNGV. The CDR3 sequence is 18 residues long. Trimming cost V 1 base and J 0 bases; bases outside gene matches: 8. The CDR3 nucleotides are TGTGCCAGCAGCTTAGTGGCCGGGACAGGCTATAGCAATCAGCCCCAGCATTTT. This codes for CASSLVAGTGYSNQPQHF. Complete variable domain (other parts from reference TRBV11-2 and TRBJ1-5): EAGVAQSPRYKIIEKRQSVAFWCNPISGHATLYWYQQILGQGPKLLIQFQNNGVVDDSQLPKDRFSAERLKGVDSTLKIQPAKLEDSAVYLCASSLVAGTGYSNQPQHFGDGTRLSIL.

As to this clone: The same CDR3 is also encoded by other DNA sequences in this sample. V is TRBV19 and J is TRBJ1-2; 10 positions match TRBD1. CDR1 LNHDA and CDR2 SQIVND come from the germline V gene (reference sequence). The ends lost 3 bases at V and 5 bases at J; junction bases unmatched: 0. This CDR3 has 13 amino acids. The CDR3 spells CASSMGQGYGYTF. In DNA form, the CDR3 reads TGTGCCAGTAGTATGGGACAGGGGTATGGCTACACCTTC.

V and J are TRBV12-3 or TRBV12-4 and TRBJ2-3; D not resolved. The V end was cut by 6 bases, the J end by 0 bases, with 4 bases between. The CDR3 has 12 residues. The CDR3 loop is CASSTSTDTQYF. Written as DNA, the CDR3 is TGTGCCAGCAGCACTAGCACAGATACGCAGTATTTT.

This clone has just a few counts. The chain recombines TRBV6-5 with TRBJ1-2; D is uncertain. V dropped 10 bases and J dropped 7 bases, with 13 bases sitting between them. This CDR3 contains 11 residues. The germline V gene has CDR1 MNHEY and CDR2 SVGAGI. In DNA form, the CDR3 reads TGTGCCACCCTGAACTTCGGTGGCTACACCTTC. Protein sequence: CATLNFGGYTF.

J is TRBJ1-1 and V is TRBV11-3; D not resolved. This CDR3 is built from 12 residues. Germline V CDR1 and CDR2: SGHNT, YENEEA. Trimming stripped 3 bases from V and 5 bases from J, with 7 bases between. The CDR3 spells CASSFGLTEAFF. The CDR3 DNA sequence: TGTGCCAGCAGCTTCGGTCTAACTGAAGCTTTCTTT. Supplemented by reference TRBV11-3 and TRBJ1-1, the full variable domain reads EAGVVQSPRYKIIEKKQPVAFWCNPISGHNTLYWYLQNLGQGPELLIRYENEEAVDDSQLPKDRFSAERLKGVDSTLKIQPAELGDSAVYLCASSFGLTEAFFGQGTRLTVV.

V and J are TRBV18 and TRBJ2-1; D is perhaps TRBD2 (5 bases). V was trimmed by 2 bases and J by 7 bases, leaving 18 bases between them. The CDR3 covers 16 residues. Germline CDR1 is KGHSH and CDR2 is LQKENI. The DNA of the CDR3 is TGTGCCAGCTCACCAGGAAGGAGGATCGAGGAGAATGAGCAGTTCTTC. It specifies CASSPGRRIEENEQFF.

This clone was observed at least ten times. This chain connects TRBV18 to TRBJ2-1; TRBD2 agrees at 7 bases. V dropped 6 bases and J dropped 2; count of bases not matched to a gene: 7. CDR1 KGHSH and CDR2 LQKENI come from the germline V gene. This CDR3 is 15 amino acids long. CDR3 in DNA: TGTGCCAGCTCTCGCGGGAGCGGGACCTACAATGAGCAGTTCTTC. This gives the protein CASSRGSGTYNEQFF.

The CDR3 coding sequence is TGTGCCAGCAGGGGACAGGGGATCGGCAATCAGCCCCAGCATTTT. This translates into CASRGQGIGNQPQHF. The chain has TRBV2 and TRBJ1-5, with 10 nucleotides matching TRBD1. This CDR3 contains 15 residues. V was pared by 6 bases and J by 2 bases, with 4 bases of the junction left unmatched. Germline CDR1 and CDR2: SNHLY and FYNNEI.

The count of this clone is one. The rearrangement joins TRBV10-1 to TRBJ2-7; maybe TRBD1 (5 bases). V shed 0 bases and J shed 0 bases, with 15 bases lying between them. Germline V gene lookup returns CDR1 WNHNN and CDR2 SYGVQD (reference sequence). The CDR3 sequence is 17 residues long. The CDR3 is CASSESRAAGPSYEQYF. CDR3 sequence (DNA): TGCGCCAGCAGTGAGTCTCGGGCAGCAGGGCCCTCCTACGAGCAGTACTTC.

The count of this clone is one. Within the sample, other DNA sequences also encode this same CDR3. This chain connects TRBV11-2 to TRBJ2-2; D perhaps matches TRBD1 (5 bases). The CDR3 is made up of 14 amino acids. V was cut by 3 bases and J by 1 base, with 6 bases left in between. Germline CDR1 is SGHAT and CDR2 is FQNNGV. CDR3 sequence: CASSFGQNTGELFF. CDR3 in DNA: TGTGCCAGCAGCTTTGGACAGAACACCGGGGAGCTGTTTTTT.